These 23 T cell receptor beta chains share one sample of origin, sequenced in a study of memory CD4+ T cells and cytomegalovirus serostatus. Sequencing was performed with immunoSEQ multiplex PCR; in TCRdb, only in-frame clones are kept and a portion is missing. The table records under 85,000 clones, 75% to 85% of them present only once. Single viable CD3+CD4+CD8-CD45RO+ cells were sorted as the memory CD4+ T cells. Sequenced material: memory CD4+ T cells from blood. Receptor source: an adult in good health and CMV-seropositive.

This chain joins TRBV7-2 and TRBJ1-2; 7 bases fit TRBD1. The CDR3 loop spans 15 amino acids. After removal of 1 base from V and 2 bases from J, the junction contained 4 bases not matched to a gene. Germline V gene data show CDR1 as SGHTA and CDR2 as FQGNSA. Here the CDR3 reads CASSLVLGGNYGYTF. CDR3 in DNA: TGTGCCAGCAGCTTAGTTTTAGGGGGCAACTATGGCTACACCTTC.

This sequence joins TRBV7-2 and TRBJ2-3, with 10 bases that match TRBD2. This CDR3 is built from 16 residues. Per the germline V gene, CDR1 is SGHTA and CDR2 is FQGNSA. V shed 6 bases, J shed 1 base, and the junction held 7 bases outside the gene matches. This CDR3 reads CASRRILAGRTDTQYF. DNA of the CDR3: TGTGCCAGCAGGCGTATACTAGCGGGGCGCACAGATACGCAGTATTTT.

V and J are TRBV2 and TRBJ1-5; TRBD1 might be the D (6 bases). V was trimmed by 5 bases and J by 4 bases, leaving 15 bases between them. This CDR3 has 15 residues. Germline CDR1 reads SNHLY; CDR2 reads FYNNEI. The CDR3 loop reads CASSQQGVLNQPQHF. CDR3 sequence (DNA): TGTGCCAGCAGTCAACAGGGAGTTTTGAATCAGCCCCAGCATTTT.

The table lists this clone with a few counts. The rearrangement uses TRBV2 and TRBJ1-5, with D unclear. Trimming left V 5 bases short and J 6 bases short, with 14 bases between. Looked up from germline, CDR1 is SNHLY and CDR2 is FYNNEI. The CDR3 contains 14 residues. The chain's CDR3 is CASSILESLQPQHF. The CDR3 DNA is TGTGCCAGCAGTATCCTAGAGAGTCTTCAGCCCCAGCATTTT.

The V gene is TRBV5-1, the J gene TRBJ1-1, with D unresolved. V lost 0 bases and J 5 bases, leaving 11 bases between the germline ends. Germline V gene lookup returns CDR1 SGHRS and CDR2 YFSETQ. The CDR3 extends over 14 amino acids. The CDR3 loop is CASSLGIGFTEAFF. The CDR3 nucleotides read TGCGCCAGCAGCTTGGGAATCGGCTTTACTGAAGCTTTCTTT.

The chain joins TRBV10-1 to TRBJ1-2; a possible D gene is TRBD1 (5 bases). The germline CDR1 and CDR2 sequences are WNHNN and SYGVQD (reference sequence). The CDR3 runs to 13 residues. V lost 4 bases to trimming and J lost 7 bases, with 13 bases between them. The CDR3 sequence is CASSADRNGGYTF. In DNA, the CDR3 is TGCGCCAGCAGTGCAGACAGAAATGGTGGCTACACCTTC.

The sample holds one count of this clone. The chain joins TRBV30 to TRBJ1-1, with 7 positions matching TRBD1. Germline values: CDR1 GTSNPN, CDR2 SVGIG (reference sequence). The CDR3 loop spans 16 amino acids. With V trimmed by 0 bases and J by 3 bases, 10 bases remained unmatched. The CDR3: CAWSVKKGRGDTEAFF. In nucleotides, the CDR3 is TGTGCCTGGAGTGTTAAGAAAGGCAGGGGGGACACTGAAGCTTTCTTT.

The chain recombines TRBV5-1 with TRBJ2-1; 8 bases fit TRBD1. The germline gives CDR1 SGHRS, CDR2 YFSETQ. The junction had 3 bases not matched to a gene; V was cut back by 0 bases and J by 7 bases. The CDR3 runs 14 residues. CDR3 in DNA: TGCGCCAGCAGCTTGGGGACAGGGCGGAATGAGCAGTTCTTC. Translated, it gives CASSLGTGRNEQFF.

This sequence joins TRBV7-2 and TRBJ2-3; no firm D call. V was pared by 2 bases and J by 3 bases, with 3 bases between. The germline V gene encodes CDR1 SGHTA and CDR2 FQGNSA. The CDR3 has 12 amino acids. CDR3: CASSLLTDTQYF. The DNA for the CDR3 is TGTGCCAGCAGCTTATTAACAGATACGCAGTATTTT.

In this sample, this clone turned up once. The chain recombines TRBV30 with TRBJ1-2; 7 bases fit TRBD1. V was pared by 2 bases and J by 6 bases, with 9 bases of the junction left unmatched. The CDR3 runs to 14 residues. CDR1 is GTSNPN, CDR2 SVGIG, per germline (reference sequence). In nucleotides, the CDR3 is TGTGCCTGGAGTTCCAGGGGGGGAGTAGATGGCTACACCTTC. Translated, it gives CAWSSRGGVDGYTF.

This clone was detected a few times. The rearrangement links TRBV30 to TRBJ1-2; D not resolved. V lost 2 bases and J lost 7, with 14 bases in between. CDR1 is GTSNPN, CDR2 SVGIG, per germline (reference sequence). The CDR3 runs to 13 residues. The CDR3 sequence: CAWSLEGRGGYTF. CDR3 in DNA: TGTGCCTGGAGTTTGGAAGGGAGAGGTGGCTACACCTTC.

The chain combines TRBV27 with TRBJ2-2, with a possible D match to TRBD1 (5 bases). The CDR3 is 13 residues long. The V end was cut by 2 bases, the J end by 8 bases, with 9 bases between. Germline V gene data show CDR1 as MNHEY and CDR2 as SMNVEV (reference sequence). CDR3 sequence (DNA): TGTGCCAGCAGTTTACAGGGTTGGGGGGAGCTGTTTTTT. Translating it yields CASSLQGWGELFF.

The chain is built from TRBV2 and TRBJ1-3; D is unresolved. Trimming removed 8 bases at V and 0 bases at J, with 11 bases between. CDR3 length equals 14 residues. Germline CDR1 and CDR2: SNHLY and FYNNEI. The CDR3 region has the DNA TGTGCCAGCGTGGCCAGATACTCTGGAAACACCATATATTTT. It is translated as CASVARYSGNTIYF.

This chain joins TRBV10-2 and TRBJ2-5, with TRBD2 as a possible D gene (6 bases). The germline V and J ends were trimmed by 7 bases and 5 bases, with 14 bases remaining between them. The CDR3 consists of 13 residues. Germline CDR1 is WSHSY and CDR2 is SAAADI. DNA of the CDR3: TGCGCCAGCAATCGTCGACGGGGGGAGACCCAGTACTTC. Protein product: CASNRRRGETQYF.

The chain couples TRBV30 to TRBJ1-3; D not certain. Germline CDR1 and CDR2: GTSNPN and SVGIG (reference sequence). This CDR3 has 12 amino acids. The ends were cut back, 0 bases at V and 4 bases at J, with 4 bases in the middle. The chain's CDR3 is CAWSVMGNTIYF. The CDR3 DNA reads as TGTGCCTGGAGTGTAATGGGAAACACCATATATTTT.

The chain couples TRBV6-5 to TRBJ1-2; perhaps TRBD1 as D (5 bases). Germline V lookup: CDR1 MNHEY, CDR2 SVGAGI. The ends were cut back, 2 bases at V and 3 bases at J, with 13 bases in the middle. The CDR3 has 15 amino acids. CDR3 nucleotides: TGTGCCAGCAGTTACCCTCAGCGGGGGGACTATGGCTACACCTTC. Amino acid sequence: CASSYPQRGDYGYTF.

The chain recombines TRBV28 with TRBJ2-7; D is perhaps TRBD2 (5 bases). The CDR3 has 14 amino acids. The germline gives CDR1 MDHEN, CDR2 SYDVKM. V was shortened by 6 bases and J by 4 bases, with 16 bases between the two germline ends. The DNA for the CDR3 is TGTGCCAGCAGCACCTTAGGCAGCGGTTACGAGCAGTACTTC. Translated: CASSTLGSGYEQYF.

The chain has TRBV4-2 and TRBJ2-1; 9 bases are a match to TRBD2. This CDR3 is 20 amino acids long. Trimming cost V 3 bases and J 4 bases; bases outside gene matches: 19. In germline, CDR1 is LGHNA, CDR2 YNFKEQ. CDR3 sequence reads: CASSQRSGFSGGSGYNEQFF. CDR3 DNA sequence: TGTGCCAGCAGCCAGAGAAGCGGTTTTAGCGGGGGAAGCGGGTACAATGAGCAGTTCTTC.

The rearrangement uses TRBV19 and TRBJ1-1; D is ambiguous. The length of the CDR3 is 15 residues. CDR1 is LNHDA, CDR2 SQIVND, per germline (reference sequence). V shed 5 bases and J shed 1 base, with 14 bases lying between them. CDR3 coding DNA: TGTGCCAGTAGTCCTCTTTTTCTAGAGAACACTGAAGCTTTCTTT. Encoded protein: CASSPLFLENTEAFF.

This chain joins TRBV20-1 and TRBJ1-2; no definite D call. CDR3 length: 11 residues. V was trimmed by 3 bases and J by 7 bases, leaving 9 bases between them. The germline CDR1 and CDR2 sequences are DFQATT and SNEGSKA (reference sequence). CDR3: CSASQAGGYTF. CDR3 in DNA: TGCAGTGCTAGCCAGGCAGGTGGCTACACCTTC.

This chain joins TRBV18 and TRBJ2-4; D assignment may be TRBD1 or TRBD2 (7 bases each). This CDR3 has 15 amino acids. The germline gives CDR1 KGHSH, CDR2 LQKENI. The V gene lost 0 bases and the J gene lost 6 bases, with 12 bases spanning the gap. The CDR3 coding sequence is TGTGCCAGCTCACCACCGGGCAGGGGGGGAAACATTCAGTACTTC. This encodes CASSPPGRGGNIQYF.

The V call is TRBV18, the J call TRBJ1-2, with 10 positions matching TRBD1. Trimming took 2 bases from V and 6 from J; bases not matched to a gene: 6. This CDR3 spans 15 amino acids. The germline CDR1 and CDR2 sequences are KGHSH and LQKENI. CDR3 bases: TGTGCCAGCTCACCAGAGACAGGGGGCAGGAATGGCTACACCTTC. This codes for CASSPETGGRNGYTF.

As DNA, the CDR3 is TGTGCCAGCAGTTACGGAGGAGGCGAGCAGTACGTC. This codes for CASSYGGGEQYV. The J gene is TRBJ2-7, the V gene TRBV6-6, with D tentatively TRBD2 (5 bases). V lost 2 bases, J lost 6 bases, and 8 bases lay in between. In germline, CDR1 is MNHNY, CDR2 SVGAGI (reference sequence). This CDR3 spans 12 amino acids.